A selection of T cell receptor beta chains follows, all from one sample in a study of neurological immune-mediated disorders. MiXCR was run by TCRdb on the 5' RACE reads, yielding one entry per CDR3 protein. The top ten clones hold more than 13% of a sample with roughly 45,000 distinct CDR3 sequences, around 2.9% of them seen once. The sequenced sample was PBMCs. The receptor source for this set is a woman in her forties or fifties with multiple sclerosis. Both conserved end residues are part of each CDR3. D genes are given only for firm matches. Rows give clone size only sometimes, using once, few, many, or a class for an expanded clone.

d_gene	abundance	v_gene	j_gene	CDR3nt	CDR3aa
TRBD2	many	TRBV24-1	TRBJ2-1	TGTGCCACCAGTGAGCCCGGGACTAGCCGCGACCATGAGCAGTTCTTC	CATSEPGTSRDHEQFF
TRBD2	many	TRBV20-1	TRBJ2-7	TGCAGTGCTACCAATCTAGCGGAGAGCTCCTACGAGCAGTACTTC	CSATNLAESSYEQYF
TRBD2	.	TRBV5-1	TRBJ2-1	TGCGCCAGCAGACGCGATAAGACTAGCGGGGGGGCTGATGAGCAGTTCTTC	CASRRDKTSGGADEQFF
TRBD2	many	TRBV7-2	TRBJ2-1	TGTGCCAGCAGCTTTGCTAGCGGGGGGTACAATGAGCAGTTCTTC	CASSFASGGYNEQFF
TRBD1	many	TRBV20-1	TRBJ1-1	TGCAGGGACGGACAGGGGATGAACACTGAAGCTTTCTTT	CRDGQGMNTEAFF
TRBD1	many	TRBV5-1	TRBJ2-3	TGCGCCTCTGCCCGGGACAGGGCCGGAAGCACAGATACGCAGTATTTT	CASARDRAGSTDTQYF
.	many	TRBV5-8	TRBJ2-1	TGTGCCAGCAGCTCTTGGCGGCAGGGAAGAGGGAATGAGCAGTTCTTC	CASSSWRQGRGNEQFF
TRBD1	many	TRBV20-1	TRBJ2-1	TGCAGTGCTCCAAGGACAGGGGGGGCCAAGGAGCAGTTCTTC	CSAPRTGGAKEQFF
.	many	TRBV20-1	TRBJ1-6	TGCAGTGCTAGACCACGACAGTACTCACCCCTCCACTTT	CSARPRQYSPLHF
TRBD2	many	TRBV5-1	TRBJ2-7	TGCGCCAGCAGCTTGGACGCGGGAGGGGCTGAAGCCTCCTACGAGCAGTACTTC	CASSLDAGGAEASYEQYF
.	many	TRBV5-1	TRBJ2-5	TGCGCCAGCAGCTCAAACCAAGAGACCCAGTACTTC	CASSSNQETQYF
.	.	TRBV20-1	TRBJ1-1	TGCAGTGCTATGACCCGGGGATTTGAAGCTTTCTTT	CSAMTRGFEAFF
.	many	TRBV7-2	TRBJ1-5	TGTGCCAGCAGCTTAGCGGGTCAGGGAACCCATCAGCCCCAGCATTTT	CASSLAGQGTHQPQHF
TRBD2	many	TRBV10-3	TRBJ2-1	TGTGCCATCAACGCGGGGGGATTGAATGAGCAGTTCTTC	CAINAGGLNEQFF
TRBD2	many	TRBV7-9	TRBJ2-7	TGTGCCAGCAGCCTCACTAGCGGGAAATTCGTAGGCGAGCAGTACTTC	CASSLTSGKFVGEQYF
.	many	TRBV7-2	TRBJ2-2	TGTGCCAGCAGCCGGGACCCGCTTGGGGAGCTGTTTTTT	CASSRDPLGELFF
.	few	TRBV14	TRBJ2-1	TGTGCCAGCATGCTGAGGGGCGCGGGGAATGAGCAGTTCTTC	CASMLRGAGNEQFF
.	many	TRBV10-3	TRBJ1-5	TGTGCCATCAGTGAACGGGCAGACAATCAGCCCCAGCATTTT	CAISERADNQPQHF
.	many	TRBV7-2	TRBJ1-5	TGTGCCAGCAGCCTACCCCCCGGGCGTAAAAATCAGCCCCAGCATTTT	CASSLPPGRKNQPQHF
TRBD2	many	TRBV7-2	TRBJ2-1	TGTGCCAGCAGCTTACCCCGACTAGCGGGGGCCTCAAGTGAGCAGTTCTTC	CASSLPRLAGASSEQFF
.	many	TRBV6-6	TRBJ1-5	TGTGCCAGCAGTTACGAGTCTTCTCAGCCCCAGCATTTT	CASSYESSQPQHF
.	many	TRBV7-3	TRBJ2-7	TGTGCCAGCAGCCGATCTGGAGGTTACGAGCAGTACTTC	CASSRSGGYEQYF
TRBD2	many	TRBV7-2	TRBJ2-7	TGTGCCAGCGGACGGGAGGCCCTGGGCAACGAGCAGTACTTC	CASGREALGNEQYF
.	many	TRBV6-1	TRBJ1-5	TGTGCCAGCAGTGAAGCTAGGGGGAATCAGCCCCAGCATTTT	CASSEARGNQPQHF
TRBD1	many	TRBV5-1	TRBJ1-1	TGCGCCAGCAGCCGGGGGGACAGGGAGGATGCTTTCTTT	CASSRGDREDAFF
TRBD1	many	TRBV20-1	TRBJ2-7	TGCAGTGCGGGGGATCCGGGACAGGGTGAGAACGAGCAGTACTTC	CSAGDPGQGENEQYF
.	many	TRBV6-1	TRBJ2-3	TGTGCCAGCAGTGAAGACGCAGGGTATGGTACGCAGTATTTT	CASSEDAGYGTQYF
.	many	TRBV2	TRBJ2-3	TGTGCCAGCAGTTTGGACCGGCGGGATACGCAGTATTTT	CASSLDRRDTQYF
TRBD1	many	TRBV5-1	TRBJ2-5	TGCGCCAGCAGCCCGGGACAGCAAGAGACCCAGTACTTC	CASSPGQQETQYF
.	many	TRBV2	TRBJ1-1	TGTGCCAGCAGTGGTTACAGATCGAACACTGAAGCTTTCTTT	CASSGYRSNTEAFF
TRBD2	many	TRBV20-1	TRBJ2-3	TGCAGTGCCAGCCAGAGTAGCGGGGGGGCAACAGATACGCAGTATTTT	CSASQSSGGATDTQYF
.	many	TRBV20-1	TRBJ2-7	TGCAGTGCACCCCTTGACTATACCTACGAGCAGTACTTC	CSAPLDYTYEQYF
TRBD2	many	TRBV6-5	TRBJ2-1	TGTGCCAGCAGTCTAAGGACTAGCGGGAGGTACTCCTACAATGAGCAGTTCTTC	CASSLRTSGRYSYNEQFF
TRBD1	many	TRBV10-2	TRBJ1-2	TGCGCCAGCAGTAAGGGACAGGTGGACTATGGCTACACCTTC	CASSKGQVDYGYTF
TRBD1	many	TRBV20-1	TRBJ2-2	TGCAGTGCTAGGGGACAGGATACGAACACCGGGGAGCTGTTTTTT	CSARGQDTNTGELFF
.	many	TRBV20-1	TRBJ2-1	TGCAGTGCCCGATGGTGGCGGTCCTACAATGAGCAGTTCTTC	CSARWWRSYNEQFF
.	many	TRBV7-7	TRBJ2-1	TGTGCCAGCAGCTTAGCGCCATGGGGGGCAGGGGAGCAGTTCTTC	CASSLAPWGAGEQFF
TRBD2	many	TRBV5-1	TRBJ2-3	TGCGCCAGCAGCTTCGAGCGGGGGGGCTCCACAGATACGCAGTATTTT	CASSFERGGSTDTQYF
.	.	TRBV10-3	TRBJ2-7	TGTGCCATCAGTGGGCAGGGCACTCTCTCCTACGAGCAGTACTTC	CAISGQGTLSYEQYF
.	many	TRBV4-1	TRBJ1-1	TGCGCCGGATCCCGGGGGGCGAGCACTGAAGCTTTCTTT	CAGSRGASTEAFF